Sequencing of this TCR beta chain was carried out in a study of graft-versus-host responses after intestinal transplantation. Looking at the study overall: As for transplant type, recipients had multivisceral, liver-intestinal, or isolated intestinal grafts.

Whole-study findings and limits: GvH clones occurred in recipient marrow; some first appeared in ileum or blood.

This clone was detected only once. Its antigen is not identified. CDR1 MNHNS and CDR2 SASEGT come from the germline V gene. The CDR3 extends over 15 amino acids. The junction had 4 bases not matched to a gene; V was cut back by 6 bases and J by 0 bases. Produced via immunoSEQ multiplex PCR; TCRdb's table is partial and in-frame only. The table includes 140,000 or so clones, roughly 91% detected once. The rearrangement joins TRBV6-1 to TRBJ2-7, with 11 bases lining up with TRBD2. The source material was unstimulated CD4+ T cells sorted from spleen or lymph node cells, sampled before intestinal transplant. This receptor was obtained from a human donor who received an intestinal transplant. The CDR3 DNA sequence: TGTGCCAGCAGCGCTACTAGCGGGGGCTCCTACGAGCAGTACTTC. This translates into CASSATSGGSYEQYF.